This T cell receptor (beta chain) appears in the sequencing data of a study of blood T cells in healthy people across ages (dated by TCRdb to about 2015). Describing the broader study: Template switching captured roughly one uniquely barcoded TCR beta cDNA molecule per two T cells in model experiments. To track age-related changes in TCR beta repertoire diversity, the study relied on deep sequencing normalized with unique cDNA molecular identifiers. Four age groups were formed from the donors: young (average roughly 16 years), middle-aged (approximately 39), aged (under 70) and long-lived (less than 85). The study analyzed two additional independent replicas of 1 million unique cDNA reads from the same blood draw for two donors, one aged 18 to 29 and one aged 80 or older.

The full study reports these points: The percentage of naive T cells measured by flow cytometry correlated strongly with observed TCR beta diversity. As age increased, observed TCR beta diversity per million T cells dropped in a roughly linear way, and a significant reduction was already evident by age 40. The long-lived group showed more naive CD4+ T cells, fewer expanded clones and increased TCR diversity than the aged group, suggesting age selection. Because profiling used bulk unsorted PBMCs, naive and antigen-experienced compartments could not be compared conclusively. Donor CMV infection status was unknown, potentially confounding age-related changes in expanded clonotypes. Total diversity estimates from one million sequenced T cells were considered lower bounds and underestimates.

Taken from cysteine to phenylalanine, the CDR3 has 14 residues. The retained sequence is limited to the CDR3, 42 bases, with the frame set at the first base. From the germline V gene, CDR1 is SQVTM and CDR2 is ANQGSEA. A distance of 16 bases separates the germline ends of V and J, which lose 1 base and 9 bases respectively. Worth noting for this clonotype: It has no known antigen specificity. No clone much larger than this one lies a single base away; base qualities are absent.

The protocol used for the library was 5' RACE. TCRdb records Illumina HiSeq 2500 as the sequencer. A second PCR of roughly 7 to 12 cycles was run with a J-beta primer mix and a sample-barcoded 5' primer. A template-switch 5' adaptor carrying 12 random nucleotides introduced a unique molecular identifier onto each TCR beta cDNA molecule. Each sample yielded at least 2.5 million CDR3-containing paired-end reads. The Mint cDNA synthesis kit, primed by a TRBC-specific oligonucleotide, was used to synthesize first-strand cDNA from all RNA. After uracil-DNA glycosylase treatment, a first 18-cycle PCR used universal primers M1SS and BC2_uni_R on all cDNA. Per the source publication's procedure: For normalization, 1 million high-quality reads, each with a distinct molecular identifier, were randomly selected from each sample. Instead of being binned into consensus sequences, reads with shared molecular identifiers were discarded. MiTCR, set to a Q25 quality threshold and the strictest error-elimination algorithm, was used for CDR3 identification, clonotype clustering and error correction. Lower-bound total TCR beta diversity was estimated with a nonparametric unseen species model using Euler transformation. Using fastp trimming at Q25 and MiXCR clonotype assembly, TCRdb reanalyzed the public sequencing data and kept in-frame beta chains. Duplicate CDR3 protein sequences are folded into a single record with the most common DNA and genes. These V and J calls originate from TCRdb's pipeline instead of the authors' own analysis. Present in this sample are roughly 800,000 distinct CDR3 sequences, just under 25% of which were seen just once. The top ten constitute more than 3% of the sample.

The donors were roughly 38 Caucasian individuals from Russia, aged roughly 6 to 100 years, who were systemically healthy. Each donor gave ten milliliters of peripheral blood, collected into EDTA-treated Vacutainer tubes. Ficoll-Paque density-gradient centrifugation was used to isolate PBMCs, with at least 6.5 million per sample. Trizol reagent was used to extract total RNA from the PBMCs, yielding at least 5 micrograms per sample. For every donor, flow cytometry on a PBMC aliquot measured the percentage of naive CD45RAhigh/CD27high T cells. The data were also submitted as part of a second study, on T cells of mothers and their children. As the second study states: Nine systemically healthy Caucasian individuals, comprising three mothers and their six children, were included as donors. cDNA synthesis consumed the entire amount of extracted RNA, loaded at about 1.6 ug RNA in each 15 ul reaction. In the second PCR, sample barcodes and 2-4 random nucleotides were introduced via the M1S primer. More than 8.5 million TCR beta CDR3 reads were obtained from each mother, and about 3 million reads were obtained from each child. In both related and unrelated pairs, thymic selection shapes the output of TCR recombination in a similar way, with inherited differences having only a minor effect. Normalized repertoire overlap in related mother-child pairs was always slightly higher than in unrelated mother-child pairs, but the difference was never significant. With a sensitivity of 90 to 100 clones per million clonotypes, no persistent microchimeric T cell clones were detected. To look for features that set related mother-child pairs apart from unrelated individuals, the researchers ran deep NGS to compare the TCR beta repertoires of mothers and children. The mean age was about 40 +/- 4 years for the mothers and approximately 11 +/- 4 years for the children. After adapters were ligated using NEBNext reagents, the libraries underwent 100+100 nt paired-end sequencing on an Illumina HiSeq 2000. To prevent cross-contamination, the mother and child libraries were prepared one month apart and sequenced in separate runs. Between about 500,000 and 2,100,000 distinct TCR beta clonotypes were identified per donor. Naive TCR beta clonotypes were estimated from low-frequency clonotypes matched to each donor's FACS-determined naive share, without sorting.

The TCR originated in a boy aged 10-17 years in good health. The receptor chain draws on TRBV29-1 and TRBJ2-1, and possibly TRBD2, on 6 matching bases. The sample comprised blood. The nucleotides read TGCAGCGTTGAAGGACGGGACTTTAGCGGTGAGCAGTTCTTC. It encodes CSVEGRDFSGEQFF.